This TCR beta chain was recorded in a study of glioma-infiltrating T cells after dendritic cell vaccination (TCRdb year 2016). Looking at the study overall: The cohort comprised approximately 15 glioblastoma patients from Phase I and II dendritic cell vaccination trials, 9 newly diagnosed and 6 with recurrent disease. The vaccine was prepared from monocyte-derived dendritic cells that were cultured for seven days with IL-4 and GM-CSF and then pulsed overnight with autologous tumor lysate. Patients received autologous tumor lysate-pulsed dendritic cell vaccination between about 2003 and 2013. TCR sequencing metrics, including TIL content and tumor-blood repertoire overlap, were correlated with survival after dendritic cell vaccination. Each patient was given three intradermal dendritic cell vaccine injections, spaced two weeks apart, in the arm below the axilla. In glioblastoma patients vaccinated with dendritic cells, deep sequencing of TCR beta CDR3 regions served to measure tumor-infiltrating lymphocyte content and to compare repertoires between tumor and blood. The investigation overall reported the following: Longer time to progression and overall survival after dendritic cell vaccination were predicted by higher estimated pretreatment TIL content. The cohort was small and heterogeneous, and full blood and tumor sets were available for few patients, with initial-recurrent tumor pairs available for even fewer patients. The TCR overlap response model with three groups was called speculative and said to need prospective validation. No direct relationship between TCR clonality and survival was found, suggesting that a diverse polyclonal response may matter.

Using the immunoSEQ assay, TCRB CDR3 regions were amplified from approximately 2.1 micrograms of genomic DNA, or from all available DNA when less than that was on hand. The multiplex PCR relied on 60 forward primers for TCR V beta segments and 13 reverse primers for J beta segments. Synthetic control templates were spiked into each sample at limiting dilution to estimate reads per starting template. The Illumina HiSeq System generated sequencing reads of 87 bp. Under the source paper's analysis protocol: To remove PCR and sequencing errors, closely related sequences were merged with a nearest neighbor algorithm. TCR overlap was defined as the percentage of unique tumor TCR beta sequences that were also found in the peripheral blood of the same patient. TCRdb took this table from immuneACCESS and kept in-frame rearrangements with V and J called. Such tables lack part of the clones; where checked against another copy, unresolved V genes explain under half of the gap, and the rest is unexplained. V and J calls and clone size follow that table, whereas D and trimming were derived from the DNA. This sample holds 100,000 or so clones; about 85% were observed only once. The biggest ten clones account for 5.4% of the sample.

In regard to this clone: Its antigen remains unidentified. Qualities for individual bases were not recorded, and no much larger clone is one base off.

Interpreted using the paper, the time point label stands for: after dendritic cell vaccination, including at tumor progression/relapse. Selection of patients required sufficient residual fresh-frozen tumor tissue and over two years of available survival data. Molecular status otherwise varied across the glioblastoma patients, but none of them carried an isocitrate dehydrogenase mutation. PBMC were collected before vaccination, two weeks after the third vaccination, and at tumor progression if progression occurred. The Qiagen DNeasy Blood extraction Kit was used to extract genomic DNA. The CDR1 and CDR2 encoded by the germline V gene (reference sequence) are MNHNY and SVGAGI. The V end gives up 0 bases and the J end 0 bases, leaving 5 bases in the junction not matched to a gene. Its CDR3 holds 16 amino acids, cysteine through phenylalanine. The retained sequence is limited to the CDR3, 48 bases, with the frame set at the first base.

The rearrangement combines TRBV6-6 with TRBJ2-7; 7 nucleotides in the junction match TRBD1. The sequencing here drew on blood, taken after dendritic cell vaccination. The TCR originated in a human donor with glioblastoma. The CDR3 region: CASSYSLAGGSYEQYF. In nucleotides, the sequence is TGTGCCAGCAGTTACTCGTTGGCAGGGGGCTCCTACGAGCAGTACTTC.